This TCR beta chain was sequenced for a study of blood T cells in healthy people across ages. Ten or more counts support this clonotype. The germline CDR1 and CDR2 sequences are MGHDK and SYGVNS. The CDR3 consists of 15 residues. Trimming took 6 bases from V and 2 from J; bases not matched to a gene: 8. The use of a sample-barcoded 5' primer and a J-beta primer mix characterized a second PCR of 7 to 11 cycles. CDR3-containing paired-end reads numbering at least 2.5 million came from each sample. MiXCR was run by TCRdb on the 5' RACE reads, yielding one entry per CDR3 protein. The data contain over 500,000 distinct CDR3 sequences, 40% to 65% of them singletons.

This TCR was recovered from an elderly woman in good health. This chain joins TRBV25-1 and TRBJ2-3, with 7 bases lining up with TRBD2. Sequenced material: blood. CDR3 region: CASSPWGGPTDTQYF. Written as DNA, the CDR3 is TGTGCCAGCAGCCCCTGGGGAGGGCCCACAGATACGCAGTATTTT.